This T cell receptor beta chain was profiled in a study of low-dose radiotherapy and immunotherapy resistance in tumors. Background on the study: Members of Cohort 2 were treated with 1 Gy per fraction every two weeks; their total was 13 Gy over 26 weeks. Cyclophosphamide was given intravenously at 200 mg/m2 every two weeks, and each dose came one day before radiation and immunotherapy.

The time point is: after trial treatment. Documented treatment: LDRT plus nivolumab, ipilimumab, low-dose cyclophosphamide and aspirin (RACIN trial). The treatment that donors received included nivolumab, ipilimumab, aspirin, low-dose cyclophosphamide and low-dose radiotherapy. Ten or more counts support this clonotype. Amplification of TCRs used a constant-region primer and V-primer adapter for around 19 PCR cycles. mRNA that had been isolated underwent amplification through in vitro transcription. TCRdb reprocessed the reads with MiXCR, giving one entry per CDR3 protein. Among approximately 52,000 distinct CDR3 sequences listed, roughly a third were seen once. The V and J ends lost 8 bases and 5 bases, in that order; junction bases with no gene match: 14. From germline, CDR1 is MNHEY and CDR2 SVGEGT. This CDR3 has 15 residues.

Here the sequenced sample was PBMCs, taken after low-dose radiotherapy plus immunotherapy. The clonotype comes from a male donor with rectosigmoid adenocarcinoma. The rearrangement joins TRBV6-2 or TRBV6-3 to TRBJ2-5, with TRBD2 matching 7 bases. The CDR3 DNA is TGTGCCAGCGGTAGTCTAGCGGCCGGTCGGGAGACCCAGTACTTC. As protein: CASGSLAAGRETQYF.